The clone carrying this T cell receptor (beta chain) was recorded only once. This CDR3 is built from 15 residues. Germline CDR1 reads GTSNPN; CDR2 reads SVGIG (reference sequence). The trim removed 0 bases at V and 10 bases at J, leaving 8 bases unmatched. Using immunoSEQ multiplex PCR, the repertoire was profiled, and TCRdb retains in-frame clones only, with some absent. Among 2,500 to 3,500 clones, 70% to 75% were seen once, and the ten largest hold over 15%. This sample stems from a study of high-grade serous ovarian cancer treatment subgroups. Tumor samples were obtained before definitive surgery or chemotherapy.

Sequenced: tumor tissue. The chain uses TRBV30 and TRBJ2-1, with TRBD2 matching over 11 bases. The clonotype comes from a human donor with high-grade serous ovarian cancer. Here the CDR3 reads CAWSVGLAGGGEQFF. CDR3 sequence (DNA): TGTGCCTGGAGTGTAGGGCTAGCGGGGGGTGGGGAGCAGTTCTTC.